This T cell receptor beta chain originates from a study of identical twins. Study conclusions and caveats: In cord blood, abundant beta clonotypes had fewer insertions; memory showed no trend. Zero-insertion analyses could be partly confounded by invariant MAIT and iNKT cells. Out-of-frame alpha sequences shared by twins were enriched for low generation probability.

cDNA carried unique molecular identifiers, and a universal primer site was added by template switching. From the 5' RACE reads, TCRdb called clonotypes with MiXCR, one entry per CDR3 protein. In the table there are approximately 690,000 distinct CDR3 sequences, 5.5% to 6.5% of which are singletons. CDR3 size: 15 residues. V dropped 6 bases and J dropped 4 bases, with 18 bases sitting between them. Looked up from germline, CDR1 is MDHEN and CDR2 is SYDVKM. Comments on this clonotype: The antigen remains unidentified.

The TCR was taken from a man aged 18 to 29 in good health. This chain links TRBV28 with TRBJ2-5; D not resolved. Sequenced: naive T cells sorted from blood. DNA of the CDR3: TGTGCCAGCAGAACGTCAGTCTGGAGCCCAGAGACCCAGTACTTC. Amino acids: CASRTSVWSPETQYF.